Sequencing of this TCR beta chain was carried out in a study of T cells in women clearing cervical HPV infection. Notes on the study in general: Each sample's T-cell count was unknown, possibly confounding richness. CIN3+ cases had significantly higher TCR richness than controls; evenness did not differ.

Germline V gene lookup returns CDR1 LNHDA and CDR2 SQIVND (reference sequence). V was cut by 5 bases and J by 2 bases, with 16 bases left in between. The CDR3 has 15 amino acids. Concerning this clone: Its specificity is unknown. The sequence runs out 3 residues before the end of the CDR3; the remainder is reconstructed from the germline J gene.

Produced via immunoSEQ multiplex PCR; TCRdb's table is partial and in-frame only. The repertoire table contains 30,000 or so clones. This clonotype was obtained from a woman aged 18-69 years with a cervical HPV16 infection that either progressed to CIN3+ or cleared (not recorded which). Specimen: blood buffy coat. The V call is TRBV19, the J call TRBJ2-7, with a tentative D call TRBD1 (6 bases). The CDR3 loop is CASSHAGVLTYEQYF. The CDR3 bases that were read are TGTGCCAGTAGTCACGCAGGGGTATTAACCTACGAG. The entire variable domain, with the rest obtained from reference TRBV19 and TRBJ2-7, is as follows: DGGITQSPKYLFRKEGQNVTLSCEQNLNHDAMYWYRQDPGQGLRLIYYSQIVNDFQKGDIAEGYSVSREKKESFPLTVTSAQKNPTAFYLCASSHAGVLTYEQYFGPGTRLTVT.